This T cell receptor beta chain stems from a study of T cells in women clearing cervical HPV infection. Study background: Controls' single incident HPV16 infection cleared within 12 months without precancer.

Findings of the study overall: TRBV6-7 abundance was lower in cases than controls (around 0.1% versus 0.15%). CIN3+ cases had significantly higher TCR richness than controls; evenness did not differ.

This table comes from immunoSEQ multiplex PCR, and its TCRdb copy is limited to in-frame clones, with some not included. Found here are some 40,000 clones; the top ten clones hold approximately 5.9%. Germline assignment: CDR1 SEHNR and CDR2 FQNEAQ (reference sequence). After removal of 7 bases from V and 4 bases from J, the junction contained 6 bases not matched to a gene. There are 14 residues in the CDR3. On this clone: What it binds is not known. Read data end 3 residues before the CDR3 end; the end is taken from the germline J gene.

The TCR sequence derives from a woman aged 18 to 75 with a cervical HPV16 infection that either progressed to CIN3+ or cleared (not recorded which). The rearrangement links TRBV7-9 to TRBJ2-3, with TRBD1 identical over 9 bases. The source material was blood buffy coat. CDR3 DNA, as far as it was read: TGTGCCAGCACCGGGACAGGGCGGGCAGATACG. This sequence encodes CASTGTGRADT. The full-length CDR3 reads as CASTGTGRADTQYF.